Shown below are 30 T cell receptor beta chains from a single sample sequenced in a study of shared clonotypes between healthy human individuals. The method was immunoSEQ multiplex PCR; TCRdb's version includes in-frame clones alone and lacks a portion of them. Of just over 2,000,000 clones listed, roughly 94% are singletons. Sequencing was performed on naive CD4+ T cells sorted from blood. As to subset: CD45RA+ positively selected. The source is a young man in good health.

V gene TRBV2 combines with J gene TRBJ1-1, with D hard to call. V was trimmed by 5 bases and J by 4 bases, leaving 5 bases between them. Germline values: CDR1 SNHLY, CDR2 FYNNEI. This CDR3 is 11 amino acids long. The CDR3 here is CASSIGTEAFF. The CDR3, as DNA: TGTGCCAGCAGTATTGGCACTGAAGCTTTCTTT.

A remark on this clone: Other DNA sequences in the same sample also yield this CDR3. V is TRBV5-6 and J is TRBJ2-1; 10 bases fit TRBD2. CDR3 length: 16 residues. The V and J ends lost 0 bases and 3 bases, in that order; junction bases with no gene match: 3. CDR1 is SGHDT and CDR2 is YYEEEE in the germline V gene. The CDR3 protein is CASSLEASGSYNEQFF. In nucleotides, the CDR3 is TGTGCCAGCAGCTTGGAAGCTAGCGGGAGCTACAATGAGCAGTTCTTC.

The chain recombines TRBV9 with TRBJ2-3; unclear D gene. CDR1 and CDR2 (germline): SGDLS, YYNGEE. Trimming pared 4 bases from V and 2 bases from J, leaving 14 bases between. This CDR3 spans 15 amino acids. CDR3 in DNA: TGTGCCAGCAGCCCCCTCGGCGGATACACAGATACGCAGTATTTT. Translated: CASSPLGGYTDTQYF.

The chain links TRBV30 to TRBJ1-6, with D maybe TRBD1 (5 bases). Trimming removed 2 bases from V and 6 bases from J, with 5 bases in between. In germline, CDR1 is GTSNPN, CDR2 SVGIG (reference sequence). The CDR3 covers 12 residues. The CDR3 protein is CAWSQGNSPLHF. The CDR3 DNA reads TGTGCCTGGAGTCAGGGTAATTCACCCCTCCACTTT. Combining the CDR3 with reference TRBV30 and TRBJ1-6 gives the whole variable domain SQTIHQWPATLVQPVGSPLSLECTVEGTSNPNLYWYRQAAGRGLQLLFYSVGIGQISSEVPQNLSASRPQDRQFILSSKKLLLSDSGFYLCAWSQGNSPLHFGNGTRLTVT.

This CDR3 is CAWGKQGVNEKLFF. In DNA form, the CDR3 reads TGTGCCTGGGGTAAACAGGGCGTTAATGAAAAACTGTTTTTT. The V gene is TRBV30, the J gene TRBJ1-4; D may be TRBD1 (6 bases). Trimming took off 5 bases at V and 4 bases at J, with 14 bases between the two ends. CDR3 length: 14 residues. Germline V gives CDR1 GTSNPN, CDR2 SVGIG (reference sequence).

The V gene is TRBV12-5, the J gene TRBJ1-2; possible D gene TRBD1, 6 bases. Germline V gives CDR1 LGHNT, CDR2 FRNRAP. Trimming took off 7 bases at V and 8 bases at J, with 14 bases between the two ends. The CDR3 consists of 12 residues. CDR3 coding DNA: TGTGCTAGTGCCCCCGAAGGGGGAGGCTACACCTTC. This encodes CASAPEGGGYTF.

The rearrangement joins TRBV18 to TRBJ1-1; possible D gene TRBD1, 6 bases. The CDR3 extends over 13 amino acids. Per germline, CDR1 KGHSH and CDR2 LQKENI. V was trimmed by 4 bases and J by 8 bases, leaving 14 bases between them. This CDR3 is CASSLTGNAEAFF. The CDR3 DNA reads as TGTGCCAGCTCACTTACAGGGAATGCGGAAGCTTTCTTT.

This chain joins TRBV27 and TRBJ2-7, with 7 positions matching TRBD1. V lost 8 bases and J lost 6; bases outside the gene matches: 7. Germline CDR1 reads MNHEY; CDR2 reads SMNVEV (reference sequence). The CDR3 is 12 amino acids. The DNA of the CDR3 is TGTGCCAGCTCTCCGACAGGGCCCGAGCAGTACTTC. It specifies CASSPTGPEQYF.

The J gene is TRBJ1-2, the V gene TRBV5-6, with 9 bases matching TRBD1. The CDR3 contains 15 residues. The V segment lost 4 bases and the J segment 7 bases; nucleotides outside the gene matches: 11. The germline V gene has CDR1 SGHDT and CDR2 YYEEEE. The DNA for the CDR3 is TGTGCCAGCAGCGGTTTACAGGGGGCGCTTGGTGGCTACACCTTC. Its translation: CASSGLQGALGGYTF.

Comment on this clone: The same CDR3 can be traced to other DNA sequences in this sample. This chain links TRBV18 with TRBJ1-1; no reliable D call. The CDR3 sequence is 13 residues long. Germline V gene lookup returns CDR1 KGHSH and CDR2 LQKENI. The V end lost 6 bases, the J end lost 0 bases, and 8 bases lay between the germline ends. The CDR3: CASSPPLNTEAFF. The CDR3 DNA reads TGTGCCAGCTCCCCTCCGCTGAACACTGAAGCTTTCTTT.

The chain couples TRBV5-6 to TRBJ1-3, with D possibly TRBD1 on 5 matching bases. The CDR3 has 13 amino acids. In germline, CDR1 is SGHDT, CDR2 YYEEEE. With 4 bases removed from V and 2 bases from J, the gap between germline ends came to 7 bases. CDR3 loop: CASSRDAGNTIYF. The CDR3 nucleotides read TGTGCCAGCAGCCGGGACGCTGGAAACACCATATATTTT.

The V gene is TRBV5-1, the J gene TRBJ2-3, with D possibly TRBD2 on 6 matching bases. The length of the CDR3 is 14 residues. V lost 5 bases to trimming and J lost 1 base, with 11 bases between them. Germline loops: CDR1 SGHRS, CDR2 YFSETQ. The CDR3 spells CASRAGTGTDTQYF. CDR3 DNA: TGCGCCAGCAGAGCGGGTACGGGCACAGATACGCAGTATTTT. Looking up the rest from reference TRBV5-1 and TRBJ2-3 gives the full variable domain: KAGVTQTPRYLIKTRGQQVTLSCSPISGHRSVSWYQQTPGQGLQFLFEYFSETQRNKGNFPGRFSGRQFSNSRSEMNVSTLELGDSALYLCASRAGTGTDTQYFGPGTRLTVL.

The chain uses TRBV7-6 and TRBJ2-7; maybe TRBD1 (6 bases). V was trimmed by 0 bases and J by 3 bases, leaving 12 bases between them. This CDR3 is built from 15 residues. Germline loops: CDR1 SGHVS, CDR2 FNYEAQ. The DNA of the CDR3 is TGTGCCAGCAGCTTAGCCGGGACACTTATCTACGAGCAGTACTTC. This gives the protein CASSLAGTLIYEQYF.

This chain uses TRBV10-3 with TRBJ2-5; TRBD2 aligns across 12 bases. Germline values: CDR1 ENHRY, CDR2 SYGVKD. With 3 bases clipped from V and 0 bases from J, the junction kept 5 bases outside the gene matches. This CDR3 comprises 17 residues. CDR3 sequence (DNA): TGTGCCATCAGTGAAAAGACTAGCGGGGGAAACCAAGAGACCCAGTACTTC. It encodes CAISEKTSGGNQETQYF.

The rearrangement links TRBV18 to TRBJ1-2; TRBD1 matches at 11 bases. The CDR3 extends over 17 amino acids. From germline, CDR1 is KGHSH and CDR2 LQKENI. V was clipped by 3 bases and J by 8 bases; unmatched bases: 14. CDR3 sequence: CASSPPGTGGRTEGYTF. In nucleotides, the CDR3 is TGTGCCAGCTCACCTCCCGGGACAGGGGGTCGTACGGAAGGCTACACCTTC.

This rearrangement joins TRBV28 to TRBJ1-1; 7 bases are shared with TRBD1. This CDR3 comprises 15 residues. The V gene's germline CDR1 is MDHEN and CDR2 SYDVKM. V lost 6 bases, J lost 1 base, and 8 bases stayed unmatched. CDR3 DNA: TGTGCCAGCAGATACAACAGGGGTGGGAACACTGAAGCTTTCTTT. This codes for CASRYNRGGNTEAFF.

This sequence joins TRBV19 and TRBJ2-7; possible D gene TRBD2, 6 bases. Deletions cut 4 bases from V and 2 bases from J, with 15 bases between. This CDR3 is 15 amino acids long. CDR1 is LNHDA, CDR2 SQIVND, per germline (reference sequence). The CDR3 sequence: CASSNPGGPPYEQYF. In DNA form, the CDR3 reads TGTGCCAGTAGTAATCCCGGAGGGCCCCCCTACGAGCAGTACTTC.

The J gene is TRBJ1-3, the V gene TRBV4-1; D gene unclear. CDR1 MGHRA and CDR2 YSYEKL come from the germline V gene. Trimming took off 2 bases at V and 0 bases at J, with 11 bases between the two ends. This CDR3 region has 16 residues. The DNA of the CDR3 is TGCGCCAGCAGCCAAACAACCTTCTCCTCTGGAAACACCATATATTTT. It is translated as CASSQTTFSSGNTIYF.

J is TRBJ1-3 and V is TRBV18; 7 bases match TRBD1. Losses at the gene ends were 4 bases for V and 0 bases for J; bases not matched to a gene: 3. Germline V gives CDR1 KGHSH, CDR2 LQKENI. This CDR3 spans 15 amino acids. CDR3 nucleotide sequence: TGTGCCAGCTCACTGTCAGGGGGCTCTGGAAACACCATATATTTT. This translates into CASSLSGGSGNTIYF. Complete variable domain (other parts from reference TRBV18 and TRBJ1-3): NAGVMQNPRHLVRRRGQEARLRCSPMKGHSHVYWYRQLPEEGLKFMVYLQKENIIDESGMPKERFSAEFPKEGPSILRIQQVVRGDSAAYFCASSLSGGSGNTIYFGEGSWLTVV.

The chain joins TRBV28 to TRBJ2-2; D not certain. This CDR3 region has 14 residues. Germline CDR1 is MDHEN and CDR2 is SYDVKM. V was pared by 2 bases and J by 1 base, with 5 bases between. The CDR3 DNA follows: TGTGCCAGCAGTTTACCCGGGAACACCGGGGAGCTGTTTTTT. It translates to CASSLPGNTGELFF.

The chain links TRBV18 to TRBJ2-7; a possible D gene is TRBD1 (6 bases). CDR3 length: 16 amino acids. V shed 3 bases and J shed 2 bases, with 17 bases lying between them. Germline loops: CDR1 KGHSH, CDR2 LQKENI. Written as DNA, the CDR3 is TGTGCCAGCTCACCCTCCGGGACACCGAAAACCTACGAGCAGTACTTC. Its protein product is CASSPSGTPKTYEQYF.

Only a few counts were recorded for this clone. The chain has TRBV19 and TRBJ2-1, with 13 positions matching TRBD2. Germline V gene sequence: CDR1 LNHDA, CDR2 SQIVND (reference sequence). The CDR3 runs 17 residues. Trimming at V came to 7 bases and at J to 9 bases, leaving 15 bases not matched to a gene. CDR3 coding DNA: TGTGCCAGTAACCCCGGGACTAGCGGGACTTCCCGGGGTGAGCAGTTCTTC. It codes for CASNPGTSGTSRGEQFF.

The chain links TRBV7-2 to TRBJ1-4, with 7 nucleotides matching TRBD1. CDR3 size: 15 residues. J lost 5 bases, V lost 5 bases, and 8 bases had no gene match. Germline V gene sequence: CDR1 SGHTA, CDR2 FQGNSA. CDR3 loop: CASSPTGTANEKLFF. Here the CDR3 DNA reads TGTGCCAGCAGCCCTACCGGGACAGCGAATGAAAAACTGTTTTTT.

The chain employs TRBV5-1 and TRBJ2-3; tentatively, D is TRBD1 (5 bases). CDR1 and CDR2 from the germline V gene are SGHRS and YFSETQ. V lost 0 bases and J 3 bases, leaving 11 bases between the germline ends. CDR3 length: 15 amino acids. CDR3 coding DNA: TGCGCCAGCAGCTTGGGGGGCCGCTTTACAGATACGCAGTATTTT. It codes for CASSLGGRFTDTQYF.

In this sample, this clone turned up once. V usage is TRBV28 and J usage is TRBJ1-3; tentatively, D is TRBD1 (5 bases). The CDR3 has 14 amino acids. V lost 7 bases, J lost 0 bases, and 10 bases lay in between. The germline V gene encodes CDR1 MDHEN and CDR2 SYDVKM. The CDR3 DNA is TGTGCCAGCATTGAGGGGCTCTCTGGAAACACCATATATTTT. Translating gives CASIEGLSGNTIYF.

V and J are TRBV18 and TRBJ1-6; D unclear. The CDR3 runs to 16 residues. Between the trimmed V and J ends, which lost 0 bases and 7 bases, there was a span of 13 bases. The V gene's germline CDR1 is KGHSH and CDR2 LQKENI. The CDR3 loop reads CASSPPNPGENSPLHF. The DNA of the CDR3 is TGTGCCAGCTCACCACCGAATCCAGGCGAGAATTCACCCCTCCACTTT.

The gene calls are TRBV5-4 and TRBJ2-1; D not resolved. The ends were cut back, 4 bases at V and 0 bases at J, with 11 bases in the middle. CDR1 is SGHNT and CDR2 is YYREEE in the germline V gene (reference sequence). The CDR3 has 15 amino acids. The CDR3 here is CASSPTPSSYNEQFF. The CDR3 DNA follows: TGTGCCAGCAGCCCCACCCCCTCCTCCTACAATGAGCAGTTCTTC.

This sequence joins TRBV5-1 and TRBJ1-1, with no clear D. The V gene lost 0 bases and the J gene lost 0 bases, with 18 bases spanning the gap. Germline V gives CDR1 SGHRS, CDR2 YFSETQ. The CDR3 covers 18 residues. The CDR3 protein is CASSLAGSKGPMNTEAFF. In DNA, the CDR3 is TGCGCCAGCAGCTTGGCTGGCTCCAAGGGCCCCATGAACACTGAAGCTTTCTTT. Supplemented by reference TRBV5-1 and TRBJ1-1, the full variable domain reads KAGVTQTPRYLIKTRGQQVTLSCSPISGHRSVSWYQQTPGQGLQFLFEYFSETQRNKGNFPGRFSGRQFSNSRSEMNVSTLELGDSALYLCASSLAGSKGPMNTEAFFGQGTRLTVV.

The chain uses TRBV28 and TRBJ1-4; D ambiguous. The CDR3 runs to 13 residues. Between the trimmed V and J ends, which lost 5 bases and 5 bases, there was a span of 9 bases. Germline values: CDR1 MDHEN, CDR2 SYDVKM. The CDR3 sequence is CASSGGKNEKLFF. The CDR3 DNA reads as TGTGCCAGCAGTGGAGGGAAAAATGAAAAACTGTTTTTT. The variable domain in full, with the rest retrieved from reference TRBV28 and TRBJ1-4, is DVKVTQSSRYLVKRTGEKVFLECVQDMDHENMFWYRQDPGLGLRLIYFSYDVKMKEKGDIPEGYSVSREKKERFSLILESASTNQTSMYLCASSGGKNEKLFFGSGTQLSVL.

This clone was detected ten times or more. The chain couples TRBV18 to TRBJ2-7, with D uncertain. The CDR3 has 12 residues. CDR1 is KGHSH and CDR2 is LQKENI in the germline V gene. Trimming took off 3 bases at V and 6 bases at J, with 9 bases between the two ends. The chain's CDR3 is CASSPSLLEQYF. The DNA of the CDR3 is TGTGCCAGCTCACCGAGTCTCCTCGAGCAGTACTTC. The variable domain in full, completed from reference TRBV18 and TRBJ2-7, reads NAGVMQNPRHLVRRRGQEARLRCSPMKGHSHVYWYRQLPEEGLKFMVYLQKENIIDESGMPKERFSAEFPKEGPSILRIQQVVRGDSAAYFCASSPSLLEQYFGPGTRLTVT.